This entry lists 27 T cell receptor beta chains sequenced from one sample in a study of T cells after yellow fever vaccination. MiXCR was run by TCRdb on the 5' RACE reads, yielding one entry per CDR3 protein. The profile shows about 630,000 distinct CDR3 sequences, roughly an eighth of them singletons. This sample comprised PBMCs, obtained on the day of the yellow fever booster vaccination. These receptors came from a man aged 30 to 45 who received the YFV17D yellow fever vaccine.

V and J are TRBV19 and TRBJ2-5; 7 nucleotides line up with TRBD2. The CDR3 is 14 residues long. The J segment lost 3 bases and the V segment lost 1 base, leaving 2 bases of the junction unmatched. Per the germline V gene, CDR1 is LNHDA and CDR2 is SQIVND (reference sequence). CDR3 residues: CASSIVAGEETQYF. DNA of the CDR3: TGTGCCAGTAGTATAGTTGCGGGAGAAGAGACCCAGTACTTC.

The V and J genes are TRBV6-2 or TRBV6-3 and TRBJ2-7; D perhaps matches TRBD1 (6 bases). Trimming stripped 2 bases from V and 4 bases from J, with 12 bases between. Germline V gene lookup returns CDR1 MNHEY and CDR2 SVGEGT. The CDR3 totals 14 residues. The CDR3 loop reads CASSYRGTFYEQYF. The CDR3 DNA reads TGTGCCAGCAGTTACCGAGGGACATTTTACGAGCAGTACTTC.

This clonotype was seen a few times. The V and J genes are TRBV7-2 and TRBJ1-5; 7 bases line up with TRBD1. The CDR3 loop spans 15 amino acids. With 5 bases clipped from V and 8 bases from J, the junction kept 12 bases outside the gene matches. Germline V gene lookup returns CDR1 SGHTA and CDR2 FQGNSA. This chain's CDR3 is CASSVQGIGREPQHF. The CDR3 DNA reads TGTGCCAGCAGCGTACAGGGGATAGGTAGAGAGCCCCAGCATTTT.

This clonotype was picked up a small number of times. The CDR3 DNA reads as TGTGCCAGCAGCTGGGGGACGATGGGAGGCACAGATACGCAGTATTTT. Its translation is CASSWGTMGGTDTQYF. V is TRBV7-2 and J is TRBJ2-3, with D possibly being TRBD1 or TRBD2 (5 bases each). Germline V CDR1 and CDR2: SGHTA, FQGNSA. The CDR3 is 16 amino acids. V was trimmed by 4 bases and J by 1 base, leaving 15 bases between them.

This clonotype was counted only a few times. J is TRBJ1-1 and V is TRBV27; possible D gene TRBD1, 6 bases. The ends were cut back, 10 bases at V and 8 bases at J, with 14 bases in the middle. CDR3 size: 11 residues. Germline CDR1 and CDR2: MNHEY and SMNVEV (reference sequence). CDR3 nucleotides: TGTGCCACCTCGACAGGCCACGAAGCTTTCTTT. It translates to CATSTGHEAFF.

CDR3 coding DNA: TGTGCCAGCAGTCCGGGACCCCTAACCTACAATGAGCAGTTCTTC. This codes for CASSPGPLTYNEQFF. The chain joins TRBV14 to TRBJ2-1; D assignment may be TRBD1 or TRBD2 (5 bases each). The V gene's germline CDR1 is SGHDN and CDR2 FVKESK. The CDR3 consists of 15 residues. The V end lost 6 bases, the J end lost 2 bases, and 14 bases lay between the germline ends.

The chain combines TRBV5-1 with TRBJ2-2; maybe TRBD1 (5 bases). V was trimmed by 7 bases and J by 5 bases, leaving 15 bases between them. The CDR3 length is 14 residues. The germline CDR1 and CDR2 sequences are SGHRS and YFSETQ. CDR3 amino acids: CASVGQSDTGELFF. The CDR3 coding sequence is TGCGCCAGCGTCGGACAAAGCGATACCGGGGAGCTGTTTTTT. The full variable domain, with the rest looked up from reference TRBV5-1 and TRBJ2-2, is KAGVTQTPRYLIKTRGQQVTLSCSPISGHRSVSWYQQTPGQGLQFLFEYFSETQRNKGNFPGRFSGRQFSNSRSEMNVSTLELGDSALYLCASVGQSDTGELFFGEGSRLTVL.

V usage is TRBV9 and J usage is TRBJ2-1; 10 bases line up with TRBD1. V lost 2 bases to trimming and J lost 0 bases; unmatched junction nucleotides: 5. This CDR3 contains 17 residues. CDR1 and CDR2 (germline): SGDLS, YYNGEE. The CDR3 nucleotides are TGTGCCAGCAGCGTGGGGACAGGGGCAAGCTCCTACAATGAGCAGTTCTTC. Translated: CASSVGTGASSYNEQFF.

This rearrangement joins TRBV5-5 to TRBJ2-2; no clear D gene. The CDR3 is made up of 15 amino acids. The V end lost 5 bases, the J end lost 7 bases, and 18 bases lay between the germline ends. CDR1 and CDR2 from the germline V gene are SGHKS and YYEKEE (reference sequence). CDR3 bases: TGTGCCAGCAGATCACGTGGAATAGGTGACGGGGAGCTGTTTTTT. Amino acid sequence: CASRSRGIGDGELFF.

This chain joins TRBV12-3 or TRBV12-4 and TRBJ2-7, with 8 bases lining up with TRBD1. The CDR3 extends over 13 amino acids. Unmatched junction bases numbered 10, after V lost 8 bases and J lost 7 bases. The CDR3 loop reads CASDAGGAGEQYF. The DNA for the CDR3 is TGTGCCAGCGATGCAGGGGGCGCGGGGGAGCAGTACTTC.

The chain links TRBV4-3 to TRBJ1-1, with 7 bases that match TRBD1. Per the germline V gene, CDR1 is LGHNA and CDR2 is YSLEER. Losses at the gene ends were 1 base for V and 4 bases for J; bases not matched to a gene: 6. The CDR3 extends over 15 amino acids. The CDR3 DNA is TGCGCCAGCAGCCAAGGAATAGGGGGCGGCACTGAAGCTTTCTTT. Encoded protein: CASSQGIGGGTEAFF.

This clonotype was counted many times. The rearrangement uses TRBV4-3 and TRBJ2-2; no definite D call. Trimming shortened V by 0 bases and J by 3 bases, and 11 bases separated the two germline ends. Germline CDR1 LGHNA, CDR2 YSLEER. The CDR3 runs 16 residues. This CDR3 is CASSQDRYTYTGELFF. CDR3 sequence (DNA): TGCGCCAGCAGCCAAGATAGGTATACCTACACCGGGGAGCTGTTTTTT.

The V gene is TRBV7-2, the J gene TRBJ2-3; 10 bases line up with TRBD2. The V segment lost 2 bases and the J segment 2 bases; nucleotides outside the gene matches: 7. Germline V gene data show CDR1 as SGHTA and CDR2 as FQGNSA. The CDR3 has 17 amino acids. The DNA of the CDR3 is TGTGCCAGCAGCTTAACACCGGGACTAGCGCCCACAGATACGCAGTATTTT. This encodes CASSLTPGLAPTDTQYF.

V and J are TRBV29-1 and TRBJ2-3, with a tentative D call TRBD2 (6 bases). Per germline, CDR1 SQVTM and CDR2 ANQGSEA. CDR3 length equals 14 residues. V was cut by 2 bases and J by 0 bases, with 9 bases left in between. The CDR3 region has the DNA TGCAGCGTTGAAAGGAGCGGGAGCACAGATACGCAGTATTTT. Translation: CSVERSGSTDTQYF.

This clonotype was recorded a few times. V and J are TRBV5-1 and TRBJ2-7; tentatively, D is TRBD2 (5 bases). The V and J ends lost 4 bases and 5 bases respectively, with 19 bases between them. The CDR3 runs to 15 residues. Germline CDR1 and CDR2: SGHRS and YFSETQ. CDR3: CASSPVAPRVHEQYF. CDR3 in DNA: TGCGCCAGCAGCCCGGTAGCGCCCCGCGTGCACGAGCAGTACTTC.

The chain has TRBV5-4 and TRBJ2-1; 10 bases are a match to TRBD1. Germline V gene lookup returns CDR1 SGHNT and CDR2 YYREEE (reference sequence). This CDR3 contains 15 residues. After removal of 3 bases from V and 6 bases from J, the junction contained 6 bases not matched to a gene. Here the CDR3 reads CASSWTGTGVNEQFF. CDR3 DNA sequence: TGTGCCAGCAGCTGGACCGGGACAGGGGTCAATGAGCAGTTCTTC.

A remark on this clonotype: The junction and the germline gene differ at one end; a read error may be behind it. The chain recombines TRBV12-3 or TRBV12-4 with TRBJ1-6; possible D gene TRBD1, 5 bases. This CDR3 has 16 amino acids. The CDR3 DNA sequence: TGTACCAGCAGTTTTCAGGGTCACCGTTTTAATTCACCCCTCCACTTT. Translated, it gives CTSSFQGHRFNSPLHF.

This clonotype was counted between two and nine times. This chain connects TRBV10-1 to TRBJ2-7; D remains unclear. V lost 6 bases to trimming and J lost 2 bases, with 14 bases between them. The germline V gene has CDR1 WNHNN and CDR2 SYGVQD (reference sequence). This CDR3 contains 14 residues. The CDR3 protein is CASSNGISAYEQYF. The CDR3 DNA reads as TGCGCCAGCAGCAATGGGATATCCGCCTACGAGCAGTACTTC.

This clonotype has a handful of counts. The chain employs TRBV2 and TRBJ2-5, with D possibly being TRBD2 (5 bases). CDR1 SNHLY and CDR2 FYNNEI come from the germline V gene. The CDR3 covers 12 residues. V lost 7 bases and J 4 bases, leaving 10 bases between the germline ends. The CDR3 coding sequence is TGTGCCAGCAAAGGCCGGGGAGAGACCCAGTACTTC. This sequence encodes CASKGRGETQYF. Full variable domain (rest looked up from reference TRBV2 and TRBJ2-5): EPEVTQTPSHQVTQMGQEVILRCVPISNHLYFYWYRQILGQKVEFLVSFYNNEISEKSEIFDDQFSVERPDGSNFTLKIRSTKLEDSAMYFCASKGRGETQYFGPGTRLLVL.

The chain has TRBV10-3 and TRBJ2-7, with 7 bases lining up with TRBD1. CDR1 ENHRY and CDR2 SYGVKD come from the germline V gene. The CDR3 consists of 15 residues. The trim removed 0 bases at V and 4 bases at J, leaving 6 bases unmatched. CDR3 residues: CAISESSGQSYEQYF. The DNA of the CDR3 is TGTGCCATCAGTGAGTCCTCGGGACAGTCATACGAGCAGTACTTC.

This clonotype was detected a few times. Here the CDR3 DNA reads TGTGCCAGCACCCCCGACAGGGCGACCGGGGAGCTGTTTTTT. Protein: CASTPDRATGELFF. V and J are TRBV6-1 and TRBJ2-2; 7 nucleotides align to TRBD1. The junction had 7 bases not matched to a gene; V was cut back by 7 bases and J by 5 bases. Germline CDR1 MNHNS, CDR2 SASEGT. The CDR3 sequence is 14 residues long.

This clonotype was seen more than once but under ten times. The genes are TRBV30 and TRBJ2-1; 7 bases are shared with TRBD1. The V gene end was trimmed by 3 bases and the J gene end by 7 bases; junction bases not matched to a gene: 6. Per germline, CDR1 GTSNPN and CDR2 SVGIG (reference sequence). CDR3 length: 13 residues. The CDR3 region has the DNA TGTGCCTGGAGCCATACACAGGGGAATGAGCAGTTCTTC. Protein sequence: CAWSHTQGNEQFF.

This clonotype was seen more than once but under ten times. The chain employs TRBV7-2 and TRBJ2-7, with 9 bases fitting TRBD2. With 7 bases clipped from V and 1 base from J, the junction kept 8 bases outside the gene matches. The CDR3 runs 15 residues. The germline V gene encodes CDR1 SGHTA and CDR2 FQGNSA. The CDR3 is CASTDGGGVSYEQYF. CDR3 nucleotide sequence: TGTGCCAGCACCGATGGCGGGGGGGTTTCCTACGAGCAGTACTTC. Complete variable domain (other parts from reference TRBV7-2 and TRBJ2-7): GAGVSQSPSNKVTEKGKDVELRCDPISGHTALYWYRQSLGQGLEFLIYFQGNSAPDKSGLPSDRFSAERTGGSVSTLTIQRTQQEDSAVYLCASTDGGGVSYEQYFGPGTRLTVT.

This clonotype was picked up a small number of times. The chain is built from TRBV15 and TRBJ2-1; D may be TRBD1 or TRBD2 (6 bases each). Germline CDR1 reads LNHNV; CDR2 reads YYDKDF (reference sequence). Trimming pared 4 bases from V and 6 bases from J, leaving 13 bases between. CDR3 size: 14 residues. The CDR3 sequence is CATSTIQGGNEQFF. The CDR3 DNA sequence: TGTGCCACCAGCACCATACAGGGAGGCAATGAGCAGTTCTTC.

This clonotype occurred a few times. V usage is TRBV19 and J usage is TRBJ1-4, with a weak D call TRBD1 (5 bases). The germline V and J ends were trimmed by 7 bases and 7 bases, with 16 bases remaining between them. CDR3 length: 14 amino acids. Germline lookup yields CDR1 LNHDA and CDR2 SQIVND (reference sequence). CDR3 protein: CASTRGRGFEKLFF. Written as DNA, the CDR3 is TGTGCCAGTACCCGGGGACGAGGATTTGAAAAACTGTTTTTT.

This clonotype has ten or more counts. The chain carries TRBV3-1 and TRBJ1-1; the D gene is possibly TRBD1 (5 bases). CDR1 is LGHDT and CDR2 is YNNKEL in the germline V gene (reference sequence). V was shortened by 1 base and J by 4 bases, with 16 bases between the two germline ends. The CDR3 extends over 16 amino acids. The CDR3 loop reads CASSQARARGSTEAFF. As DNA, the CDR3 is TGTGCCAGCAGCCAAGCCAGGGCCCGAGGGTCCACTGAAGCTTTCTTT.

As regards this clonotype: A much larger clone is a single base away; this may be a read error. In this CDR3 the conserved last residue, phenylalanine or tryptophan, is missing, so a read error is likely. V usage is TRBV14 and J usage is TRBJ2-1; 10 nucleotides agree with TRBD1. Germline loops: CDR1 SGHDN, CDR2 FVKESK. V trimming: 3 bases; J trimming: 7 bases; junction bases outside the gene matches: 3. CDR3 length equals 14 residues. As DNA, the CDR3 is TGTGCCAGCAGCCAGACAGGGGGCTTGAATGAGCAGTTCTTG. Its protein is CASSQTGGLNEQFL.